This TCR beta chain was profiled in a study of T cell repertoires in cytomegalovirus infection. At the level of the study: CMV epitopes in the study were HLA-C-restricted (recently identified) and HLA-B-restricted (well studied).

On this clonotype: Its antigen is unidentified.

TCRdb fed the reads into MiXCR, producing one record per CDR3 protein. The data hold about a million distinct CDR3 sequences, with roughly 30% observed a single time. The CDR3 covers 14 residues. Germline V lookup: CDR1 LNHDA, CDR2 SQIVND (reference sequence). With 7 bases removed from V and 3 bases from J, the gap between germline ends came to 13 bases. Study-level results: Within the response measured ex vivo, HLA-C-restricted CMV-specific TCR beta clonotypes were dominant.

The sequence derives from a human donor in good health (CMV status not recorded). Some clones in this sample may be carry-over from other donors' samples. Sequenced material: cultured CD8+ T cells from PBMCs, taken from culture after CMV antigen stimulation. The chain links TRBV19 to TRBJ1-5; TRBD1 is a possible D gene (6 bases). Here the CDR3 reads CASKAGGFNQPQHF. CDR3 nucleotide sequence: TGTGCCAGTAAGGCCGGGGGCTTCAATCAGCCCCAGCATTTT.